This T cell receptor beta chain is drawn from a study of cytomegalovirus exposure and HLA in healthy donors. Whole-study results and caveats: Per published accounts, TCR beta sequences correctly predicted the HLA-A and HLA-B alleles of most subjects.

The PCR ran on 60 Vbeta and 13 Jbeta primers. The protocol was immunoSEQ multiplex PCR, while the TCRdb copy is restricted to in-frame clones and leaves out a portion. This sample's table has about 67,000 clones. The CDR3 is 11 amino acids. Trimming pared 5 bases from V and 4 bases from J, leaving 9 bases between. CDR1 is DFQATT and CDR2 is SNEGSKA in the germline V gene (reference sequence). Comment on this clone: Antigen: not known.

The sequence came from a man under 40 in good health and CMV-seropositive. This sequence joins TRBV20-1 and TRBJ2-7, with D perhaps TRBD1 (6 bases). Specimen: PBMCs. This CDR3 reads CSAPQGYEQYF. DNA for the CDR3: TGCAGTGCTCCACAGGGATACGAGCAGTACTTC.